The rows below give T cell receptor beta chains drawn from one sample of a study of blood T cell repertoires in COVID-19. The table came from immunoSEQ multiplex PCR; TCRdb's copy has only in-frame clones and leaves some out. The sample has fewer than 350,000 clones, approximately 86% seen once. Sequencing was done on a sample of peripheral blood. The receptors shown here come from a woman in her sixties or seventies with COVID-19, enrolled during active disease. CDR3s include the opening cysteine and the closing phenylalanine or tryptophan. D genes are given only for firm matches. Rows give clone size only sometimes, using once, few, many, or a class for an expanded clone.

CDR3nt	CDR3aa	d_gene	v_gene	j_gene	abundance
TGTGCCAGCAGTTACAGCTCGGACGAGCAGTACTTC	CASSYSSDEQYF	.	TRBV6-5	TRBJ2-7	few
TGTGCCAGCAGCTTGGTCAGGGCCACTGAAGCTTTCTTT	CASSLVRATEAFF	.	TRBV5-8	TRBJ1-1	.
TGTGCCAGCGGAGGGAGGGGGTTTGGGAACACTGAAGCTTTCTTT	CASGGRGFGNTEAFF	.	TRBV2	TRBJ1-1	.
TGTGCCAGCAGCGCAACAGGGTCTAGCTCAGGAAACACCATATATTTT	CASSATGSSSGNTIYF	.	TRBV7-2	TRBJ1-3	.
TGTGCCAGCAGCAAAGGGGGCGCGGGTCAGCCCCAGCATTTT	CASSKGGAGQPQHF	TRBD1	TRBV7-8	TRBJ1-5	.
TGTGCCAGCAGTGTGACAGGGGAAGGCTACACCTTC	CASSVTGEGYTF	TRBD1	TRBV2	TRBJ1-2	.
TGTGCCAGCAGCTTAGGGTCTAAATCGGGGGCGCAGTATTTT	CASSLGSKSGAQYF	.	TRBV7-9	TRBJ2-3	.
TGTGCCAGCAGTCATAGCGGGAGCACAGATACGCAGTATTTT	CASSHSGSTDTQYF	TRBD2	TRBV9	TRBJ2-3	.
TGCGCCAGCAGCCAAACCCCGACAGGGGAGGTCGGTGGCTACACCTTC	CASSQTPTGEVGGYTF	TRBD1	TRBV4-1	TRBJ1-2	.
TGTGCCTGGGGGAGATGGGCCAAAAACATTCAGTACTTC	CAWGRWAKNIQYF	.	TRBV30	TRBJ2-4	.
TGTGCCAGCAGTGAAAGACGAGGGTTACTTAGCAATCAGCCCCAGCATTTT	CASSERRGLLSNQPQHF	.	TRBV6-1	TRBJ1-5	.
TGTGCCACCAGTTTCCGGGACAGGGAAAATGAGCAGTTCTTC	CATSFRDRENEQFF	TRBD1	TRBV24-1	TRBJ2-1	.
TGTGCCAGCAGCTTAGGGAGCGGAAACACCATATATTTT	CASSLGSGNTIYF	.	TRBV7-6	TRBJ1-3	.
TGTGCCAGCAGCTTAGCCGGGGTAGGGACCGGGGAGCTGTTTTTT	CASSLAGVGTGELFF	.	TRBV7-7	TRBJ2-2	few
TGTGCCACCAGTGGATCGGGAAACACTGAAGCTTTCTTT	CATSGSGNTEAFF	.	TRBV24-1	TRBJ1-1	.
TGTGCCAGCAGTTTACACCCCGTGGCCCGCGAGCAGTACTTC	CASSLHPVAREQYF	.	TRBV27	TRBJ2-7	few
TGTGCCACCAGCTTAACGACAGGGGGCTTTCAGCCCCAGCATTTT	CATSLTTGGFQPQHF	TRBD1	TRBV15	TRBJ1-5	.
TGTGCCAGCAGCTCCCGGACAGTCGGTAACTATGGCTACACCTTC	CASSSRTVGNYGYTF	.	TRBV14	TRBJ1-2	.
TGTGCCAGCAGCCGCTACACCGGGGAGCTGTTTTTT	CASSRYTGELFF	.	TRBV7-8	TRBJ2-2	.
TGTGCCACCAGTGACCCGGGACTAGCGATAGATGAGCAGTTCTTC	CATSDPGLAIDEQFF	TRBD2	TRBV24-1	TRBJ2-1	once
TGTGCCAGCAGCTTAGTCCTGGGGGCCGGCGAGACCCAGTACTTC	CASSLVLGAGETQYF	.	TRBV7-2	TRBJ2-5	once
TGTGCCAGCAGGCTAGCGGGGACTAAGACTCAGGAGCAGTACTTC	CASRLAGTKTQEQYF	TRBD2	TRBV5-4	TRBJ2-7	.
TGTGCCAGTAGCAGCGACAGGGAGAGTCAGCCCCAGCATTTT	CASSSDRESQPQHF	TRBD1	TRBV19	TRBJ1-5	few
TGTGCCACCAGTGATGGCGGACAGGGGGCGAGTGGCTACACCTTC	CATSDGGQGASGYTF	TRBD1	TRBV24-1	TRBJ1-2	few
TGTGCCAGCAGCCGTCTGGGGGGGATTGAAGCTTTCTTT	CASSRLGGIEAFF	.	TRBV2	TRBJ1-1	.
TGTGCCAGCAGCTTGGCTAGCGGGGGGGCAAGCACCGGGGAGCTGTTTTTT	CASSLASGGASTGELFF	TRBD2	TRBV11-3	TRBJ2-2	.
TGTGCCAGCAGCTCCTACAAGCGGGGGACTCCCGGCACAGATACGCAGTATTTT	CASSSYKRGTPGTDTQYF	.	TRBV21-1	TRBJ2-3	.
TGTGCCATCATCACAAAGAGGGGGAGCTCCTACAATGAGCAGTTCTTC	CAIITKRGSSYNEQFF	.	TRBV10-3	TRBJ2-1	.
TGTGCCTGGAGTGGCCAGGGCTTCTACGAGCAGTACTTC	CAWSGQGFYEQYF	.	TRBV30	TRBJ2-7	.
TGTGCCAGCAGCCCCCGGGACAGGGGCTTCGCCGGGGAGCTGTTTTTT	CASSPRDRGFAGELFF	TRBD1	TRBV9	TRBJ2-2	.
TGTGCCAGCAGCCTAGGGACAGGGGTGCAAGAGACCCAGTACTTC	CASSLGTGVQETQYF	TRBD1	TRBV9	TRBJ2-5	.
TGTGCCAGCAGCTTCCGGGACAGGATTTACAATGAGCAGTTCTTC	CASSFRDRIYNEQFF	TRBD1	TRBV7-2	TRBJ2-1	.
TGTGCCAGCAGCGACTGGACAGGGAAGGGTGAAAAACTGTTTTTT	CASSDWTGKGEKLFF	TRBD1	TRBV2	TRBJ1-4	.
TGTGCCAGTACCCGGGGGAGGGTTGAAGCTTTCTTT	CASTRGRVEAFF	.	TRBV19	TRBJ1-1	.
TGTGCCAGTAGTATTGGCAGGGGGGCCCCCTACGAGCAGTACTTC	CASSIGRGAPYEQYF	.	TRBV19	TRBJ2-7	.
TGTGCCAGCAGTTTTATCGGACAGGGCGGCCAGACCCAGTACTTC	CASSFIGQGGQTQYF	TRBD1	TRBV6-5	TRBJ2-5	.
TGTGCCAGCACCCTGGGACTAGCGGGGGGGTATGCAGATACGCAGTATTTT	CASTLGLAGGYADTQYF	TRBD2	TRBV28	TRBJ2-3	.
TGCGCCAGCAGCTTGGTCAGCGGACCCCCAGAGACCCAGTACTTC	CASSLVSGPPETQYF	.	TRBV5-1	TRBJ2-5	.
TGTGCCAGCTTCACGGGGGTCGGTGGCTACACCTTC	CASFTGVGGYTF	.	TRBV19	TRBJ1-2	.
TGTGCCAGCTCACCAGGGACTAGCGGTTACAATGAGCAGTTCTTC	CASSPGTSGYNEQFF	TRBD2	TRBV18	TRBJ2-1	once
TGTGCCAGCAGCTTTGAGGGACAGGGGGCACGGTACGAGCAGTACTTC	CASSFEGQGARYEQYF	TRBD1	TRBV5-6	TRBJ2-7	.
TGTGCCAGTATTAGCGGGGACGGACACAATGAGCAGTTCTTC	CASISGDGHNEQFF	TRBD2	TRBV7-2	TRBJ2-1	.
TGCGCCAGCAGTCAACAGGGGGATAAAGAAGAGACCCAGTACTTC	CASSQQGDKEETQYF	TRBD1	TRBV23-1	TRBJ2-5	.
TGTGCCAGCAGCACGGCGCCTAGCGGGGTGTCTAGCACAGATACGCAGTATTTT	CASSTAPSGVSSTDTQYF	TRBD2	TRBV7-6	TRBJ2-3	.